This TCR beta chain was obtained from a study of shared T cell receptors in the human thymus. Sequenced by immunoSEQ multiplex PCR; TCRdb stores in-frame clones only, minus some. The profile shows over 650,000 clones, approximately 89% of them singletons. Germline lookup yields CDR1 LGHNA and CDR2 YSLEER. Trimming cost V 4 bases and J 3 bases, with 16 bases left between them. CDR3 length: 15 residues. The data also belong to a second study, concerning human thymus T cells. From that paper: The people who donated were healthy Finnish babies having corrective surgery for congenital heart defects. Thymus tissue for the work was resected from patients undergoing corrective heart surgery. Thymic as well as blood repertoires seemed to favor certain V and J genes unevenly.

V usage is TRBV4-3 and J usage is TRBJ2-7, with TRBD1 as a possible D gene (5 bases). This sequence was found in a boy under two years old with a congenital heart defect. The sequenced sample consisted of thymocytes. The CDR3 region has the DNA TGCGCCAGCAGCCCTTTGCAGGGAATAGGCTACGAGCAGTACTTC. Its protein is CASSPLQGIGYEQYF.